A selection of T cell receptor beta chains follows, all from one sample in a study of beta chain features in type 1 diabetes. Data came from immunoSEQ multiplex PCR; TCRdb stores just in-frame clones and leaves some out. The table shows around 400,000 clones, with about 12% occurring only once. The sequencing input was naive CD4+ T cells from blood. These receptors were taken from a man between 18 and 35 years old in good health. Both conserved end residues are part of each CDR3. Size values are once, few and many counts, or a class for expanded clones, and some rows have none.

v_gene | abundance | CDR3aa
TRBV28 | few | CASRLTGALSNQPQHF
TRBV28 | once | CASSFRTGSYGYTF
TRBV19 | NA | CASSTGRSTEAFF
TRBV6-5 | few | CASSYSAGGWTEAFF
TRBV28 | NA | CASSLGRDRYF
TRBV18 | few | CASSTGTGLGYEQYF
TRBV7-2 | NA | CASTRQTGNSYEQYF
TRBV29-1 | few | CSVEEVGQANTF
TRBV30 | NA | CAWSELAGGDEQFF
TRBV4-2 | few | CASSPRTQYF
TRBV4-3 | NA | CASSQDINYGYTF
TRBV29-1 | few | CSVETGEGYNEQFF
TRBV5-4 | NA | CASKPSRATGELFF
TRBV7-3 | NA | CASSLYGSGYEQYF
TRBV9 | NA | CASSSRGGNTEAFF
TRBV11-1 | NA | CASSRIGGRGDNVLTF
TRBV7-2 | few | CASSFRQGADEQYF
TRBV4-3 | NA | CASSPLVQGYEQYF
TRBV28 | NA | CASSAPGQGNHEQYF
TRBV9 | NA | CASSSDRDNSPLHF
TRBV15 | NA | CATSRWTGWGQETQYF
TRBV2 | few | CASSARTGFGDTQYF
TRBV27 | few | CASSSLGLAGTYEQYF
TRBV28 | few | CASSISGRAQEQFF
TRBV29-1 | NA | CSVSWTGGTDTQYF
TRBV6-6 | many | CASSSTSVPLEQYF
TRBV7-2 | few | CASSLVAGALNEQYF
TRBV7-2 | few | CASNRFNTEAFF
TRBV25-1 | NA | CASSAGVSYEQYF
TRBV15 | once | CATSRAGGDTDTQYF
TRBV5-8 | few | CASSLVSQASREQYF
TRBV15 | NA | CATSRDQLALGAFF
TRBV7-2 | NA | CASSLVGTDTQYF